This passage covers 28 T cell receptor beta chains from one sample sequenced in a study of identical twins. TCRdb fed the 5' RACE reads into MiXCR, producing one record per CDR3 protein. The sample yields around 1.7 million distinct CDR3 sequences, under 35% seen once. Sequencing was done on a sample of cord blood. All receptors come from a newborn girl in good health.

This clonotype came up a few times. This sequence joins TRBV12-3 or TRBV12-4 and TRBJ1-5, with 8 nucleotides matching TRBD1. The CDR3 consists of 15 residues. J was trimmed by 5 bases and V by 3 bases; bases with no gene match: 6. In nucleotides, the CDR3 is TGTGCCAGCAGTTTCTGGGGACAGGAACATCAGCCCCAGCATTTT. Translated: CASSFWGQEHQPQHF.

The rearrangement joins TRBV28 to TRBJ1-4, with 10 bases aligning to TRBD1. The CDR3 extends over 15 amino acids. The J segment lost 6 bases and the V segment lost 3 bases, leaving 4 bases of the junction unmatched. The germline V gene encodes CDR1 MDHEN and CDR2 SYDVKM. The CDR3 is CASSFGTGAHEKLFF. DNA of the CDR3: TGTGCCAGCAGTTTCGGGACAGGGGCCCATGAAAAACTGTTTTTT.

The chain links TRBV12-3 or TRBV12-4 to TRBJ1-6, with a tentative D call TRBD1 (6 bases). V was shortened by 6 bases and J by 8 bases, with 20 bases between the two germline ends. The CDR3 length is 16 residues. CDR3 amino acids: CASRFSGALIHSPLHF. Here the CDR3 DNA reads TGTGCCAGCAGGTTTTCGGGGGCCCTTATCCATTCACCCCTCCACTTT.

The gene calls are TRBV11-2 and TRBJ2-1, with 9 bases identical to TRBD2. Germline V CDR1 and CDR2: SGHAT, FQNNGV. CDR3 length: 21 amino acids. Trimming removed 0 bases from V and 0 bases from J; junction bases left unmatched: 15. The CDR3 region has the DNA TGTGCCAGCAGCTTAGATCGGCGGGGGGGCCTTTTAAGGAGCTCCTACAATGAGCAGTTCTTC. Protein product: CASSLDRRGGLLRSSYNEQFF.

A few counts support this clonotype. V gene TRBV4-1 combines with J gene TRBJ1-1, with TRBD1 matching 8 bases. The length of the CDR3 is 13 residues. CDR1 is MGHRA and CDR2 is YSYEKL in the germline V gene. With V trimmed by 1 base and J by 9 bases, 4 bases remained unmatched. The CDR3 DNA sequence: TGCGCCAGCAGCCAAGGGACAGGGAGACAAGCTTTCTTT. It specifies CASSQGTGRQAFF.

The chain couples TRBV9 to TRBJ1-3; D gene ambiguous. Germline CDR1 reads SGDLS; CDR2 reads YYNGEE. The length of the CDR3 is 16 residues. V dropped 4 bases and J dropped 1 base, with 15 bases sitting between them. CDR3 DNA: TGTGCCAGCAGCCCCCCCCAGGCGTCTTCTGGAAACACCATATATTTT. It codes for CASSPPQASSGNTIYF.

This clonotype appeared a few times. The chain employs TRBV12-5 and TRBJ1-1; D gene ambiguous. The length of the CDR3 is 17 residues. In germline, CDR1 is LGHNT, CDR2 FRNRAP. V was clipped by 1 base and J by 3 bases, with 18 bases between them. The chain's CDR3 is CASGLALPGRGYTEAFF. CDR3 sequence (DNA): TGTGCTAGTGGTTTGGCACTGCCGGGGAGAGGGTACACTGAAGCTTTCTTT.

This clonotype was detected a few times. CDR3 residues: CASSLKRGLHNEQFF. CDR3 nucleotide sequence: TGTGCCAGCAGTTTAAAGAGAGGCCTTCACAATGAGCAGTTCTTC. This chain connects TRBV12-3 or TRBV12-4 to TRBJ2-1, with D uncertain. Trimming took 2 bases from V and 5 from J, leaving 13 bases between them. This CDR3 contains 15 residues.

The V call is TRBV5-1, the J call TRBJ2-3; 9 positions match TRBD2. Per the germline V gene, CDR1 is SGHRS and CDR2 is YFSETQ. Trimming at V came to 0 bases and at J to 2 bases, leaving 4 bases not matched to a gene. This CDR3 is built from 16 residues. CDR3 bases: TGCGCCAGCAGCTTGGAGGGACTAGCTTACACAGATACGCAGTATTTT. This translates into CASSLEGLAYTDTQYF.

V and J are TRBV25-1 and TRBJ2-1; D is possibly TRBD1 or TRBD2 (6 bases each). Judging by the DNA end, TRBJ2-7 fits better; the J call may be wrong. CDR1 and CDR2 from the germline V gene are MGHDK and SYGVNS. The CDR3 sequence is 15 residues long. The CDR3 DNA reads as TGTGCCAGCAGCCGTTTAGGGGGGTCCTACAATGAGCAGTACTTC. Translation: CASSRLGGSYNEQYF.

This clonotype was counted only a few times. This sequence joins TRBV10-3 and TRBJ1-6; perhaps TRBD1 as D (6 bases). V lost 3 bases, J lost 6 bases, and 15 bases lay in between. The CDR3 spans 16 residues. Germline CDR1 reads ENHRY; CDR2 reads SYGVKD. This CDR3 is CAISDVRTALNSPLHF. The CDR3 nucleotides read TGTGCCATCAGTGACGTTCGGACAGCCCTTAATTCACCCCTCCACTTT.

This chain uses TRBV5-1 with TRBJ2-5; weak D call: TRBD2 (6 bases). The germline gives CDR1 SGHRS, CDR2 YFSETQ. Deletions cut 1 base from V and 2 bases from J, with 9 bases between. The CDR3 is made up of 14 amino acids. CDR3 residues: CASSLMLAQETQYF. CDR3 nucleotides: TGCGCCAGCAGCTTGATGCTAGCGCAAGAGACCCAGTACTTC.

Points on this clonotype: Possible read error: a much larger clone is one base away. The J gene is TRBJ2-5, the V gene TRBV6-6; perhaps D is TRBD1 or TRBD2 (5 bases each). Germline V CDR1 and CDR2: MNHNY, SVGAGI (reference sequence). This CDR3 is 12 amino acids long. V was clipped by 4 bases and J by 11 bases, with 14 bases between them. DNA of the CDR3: TGTGCCAGCAGTTTCCGGGACCCGGGTCAGTACTTC. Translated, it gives CASSFRDPGQYF.

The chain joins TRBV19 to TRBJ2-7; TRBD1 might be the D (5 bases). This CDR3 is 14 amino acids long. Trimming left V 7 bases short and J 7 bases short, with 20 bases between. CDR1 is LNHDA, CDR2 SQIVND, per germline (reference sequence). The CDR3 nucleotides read TGTGCCAGTACCCCAGGGCAGACTTACAATGAGCAGTACTTC. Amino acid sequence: CASTPGQTYNEQYF.

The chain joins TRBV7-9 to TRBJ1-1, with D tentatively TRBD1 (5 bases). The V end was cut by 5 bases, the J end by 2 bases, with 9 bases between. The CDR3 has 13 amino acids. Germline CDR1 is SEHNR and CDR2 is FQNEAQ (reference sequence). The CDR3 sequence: CASSPRDNTEAFF. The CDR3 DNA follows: TGTGCCAGCAGCCCCCGGGACAACACTGAAGCTTTCTTT.

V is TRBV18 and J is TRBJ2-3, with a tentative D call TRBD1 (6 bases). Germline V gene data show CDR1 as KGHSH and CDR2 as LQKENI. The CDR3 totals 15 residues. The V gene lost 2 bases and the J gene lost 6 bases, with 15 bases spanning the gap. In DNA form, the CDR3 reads TGTGCCAGCTCACCAGGGGACAACCAGCAGGATACGCAGTATTTT. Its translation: CASSPGDNQQDTQYF.

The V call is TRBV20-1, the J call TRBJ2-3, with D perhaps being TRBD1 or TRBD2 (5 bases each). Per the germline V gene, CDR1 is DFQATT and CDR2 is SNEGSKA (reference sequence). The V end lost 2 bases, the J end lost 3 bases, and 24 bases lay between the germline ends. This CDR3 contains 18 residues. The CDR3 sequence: CSARSYSRRGTSTDTQYF. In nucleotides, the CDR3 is TGCAGTGCTAGATCCTACTCACGAAGAGGGACCAGTACAGATACGCAGTATTTT.

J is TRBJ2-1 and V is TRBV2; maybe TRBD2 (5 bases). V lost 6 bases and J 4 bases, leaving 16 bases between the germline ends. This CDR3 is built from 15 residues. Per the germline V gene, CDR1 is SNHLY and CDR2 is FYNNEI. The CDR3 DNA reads TGTGCCAGCAGGCCGCGGGCTAGCAAGTACAATGAGCAGTTCTTC. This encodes CASRPRASKYNEQFF. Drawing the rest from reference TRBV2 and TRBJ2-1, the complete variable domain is EPEVTQTPSHQVTQMGQEVILRCVPISNHLYFYWYRQILGQKVEFLVSFYNNEISEKSEIFDDQFSVERPDGSNFTLKIRSTKLEDSAMYFCASRPRASKYNEQFFGPGTRLTVL.

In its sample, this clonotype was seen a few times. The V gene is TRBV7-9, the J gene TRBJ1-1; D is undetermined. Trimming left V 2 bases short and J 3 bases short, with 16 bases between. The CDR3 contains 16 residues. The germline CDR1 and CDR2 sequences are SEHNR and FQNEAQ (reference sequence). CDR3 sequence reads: CASSLRIVAGDTEAFF. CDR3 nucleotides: TGTGCCAGCAGCTTACGTATTGTCGCTGGGGACACTGAAGCTTTCTTT.

CDR3 DNA: TGTGCCAGCAGTCCGGGACAGGGGGCCTACGAGCCGTACTTC. It specifies CASSPGQGAYEPYF. The chain uses TRBV12-3 or TRBV12-4 and TRBJ2-4; TRBD1 aligns across 12 bases. The V gene end was trimmed by 5 bases and the J gene end by 15 bases; junction bases not matched to a gene: 11. This CDR3 is built from 14 residues.

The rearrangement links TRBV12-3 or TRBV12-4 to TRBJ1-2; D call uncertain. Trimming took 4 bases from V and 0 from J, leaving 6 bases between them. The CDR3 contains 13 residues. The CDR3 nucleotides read TGTGCCAGCAGTTGGCCCCCTAACTATGGCTACACCTTC. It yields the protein CASSWPPNYGYTF.

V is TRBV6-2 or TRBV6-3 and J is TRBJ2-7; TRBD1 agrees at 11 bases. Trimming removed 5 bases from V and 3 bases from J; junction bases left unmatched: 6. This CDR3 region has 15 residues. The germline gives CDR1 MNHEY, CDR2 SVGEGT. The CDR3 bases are TGTGCCAGCAGTGTAGACGGGACAGGGGGCTACGAGCAGTACTTC. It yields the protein CASSVDGTGGYEQYF.

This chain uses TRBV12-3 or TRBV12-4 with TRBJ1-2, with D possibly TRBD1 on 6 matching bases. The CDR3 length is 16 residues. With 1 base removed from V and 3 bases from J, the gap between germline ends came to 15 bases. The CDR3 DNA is TGTGCCAGCAGTTTAGGGGGTGGAGGGGGGGACTATGGCTACACCTTC. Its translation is CASSLGGGGGDYGYTF.

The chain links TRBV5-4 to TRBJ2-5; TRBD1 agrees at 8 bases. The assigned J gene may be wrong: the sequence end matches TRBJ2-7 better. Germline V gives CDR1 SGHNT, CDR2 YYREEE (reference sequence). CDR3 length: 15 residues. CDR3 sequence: CASRVTGQALYEQYF. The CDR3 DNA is TGTGCCAGCAGAGTGACGGGACAGGCCCTCTACGAGCAGTACTTC.

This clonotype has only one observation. The CDR3 spells CASSFPSGGLYYNEQYF. DNA of the CDR3: TGTGCCAGCAGTTTTCCTAGCGGGGGGTTGTACTACAATGAGCAGTACTTC. The chain combines TRBV12-3 or TRBV12-4 with TRBJ2-1; 11 bases line up with TRBD2. Near its end, the DNA agrees better with TRBJ2-7, so the J call may be wrong. There are 17 residues in the CDR3.

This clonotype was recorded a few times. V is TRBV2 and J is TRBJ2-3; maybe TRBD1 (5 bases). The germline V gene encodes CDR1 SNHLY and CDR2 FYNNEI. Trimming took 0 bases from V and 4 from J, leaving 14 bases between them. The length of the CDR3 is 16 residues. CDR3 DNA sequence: TGTGCCAGCAGTGAAGCGCTTCAGGGAAGGGCAGATACGCAGTATTTT. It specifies CASSEALQGRADTQYF.

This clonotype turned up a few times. In DNA, the CDR3 is TGTGCCAGCAGCCCCGGGACCTCAGGGCAGTATTTT. The encoded protein is CASSPGTSGQYF. The V gene is TRBV6-6, the J gene TRBJ2-3; D may match TRBD1 or TRBD2 (5 bases each). The CDR3 has 12 residues. CDR1 and CDR2 from the germline V gene are MNHNY and SVGAGI (reference sequence). The ends were cut back, 6 bases at V and 11 bases at J, with 15 bases in the middle.

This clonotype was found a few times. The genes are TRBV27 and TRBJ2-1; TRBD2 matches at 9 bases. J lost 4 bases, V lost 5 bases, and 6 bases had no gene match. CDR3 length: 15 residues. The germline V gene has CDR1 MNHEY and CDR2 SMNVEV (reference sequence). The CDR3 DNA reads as TGTGCCAGCAGTCTTAGCGGGAGTTATTACAATGAGCAGTTCTTC. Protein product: CASSLSGSYYNEQFF.